This TCR beta chain was retrieved from a study of shared clonotypes between healthy human individuals. For the study at large: Each donor had three CD4 naive, three CD4 memory, two CD8 naive and one CD8 memory plate.

V dropped 5 bases and J dropped 3 bases, with 8 bases sitting between them. The germline V gene has CDR1 SGDLS and CDR2 YYNGEE. The CDR3 loop spans 13 amino acids. Sorted subsets were amplified in replicate PCRs using 200 ng DNA, roughly 30,000 T cell genomes. Clones were sequenced by immunoSEQ multiplex PCR, and TCRdb holds only the in-frame ones, with some missing. The data show 950,000 to 1,100,000 clones, with around 75% seen just once and approximately 1.5% held by the top ten. This clone was detected only a few times. Healthy HIV-negative adults without recent acute infections or vaccinations served as donors. A CD45RA-negative memory subset and a CD45RA+ naive subset were separated from the CD4+ cells.

Sequenced: memory CD4+ T cells sorted from blood. Specified subset: CD45RA-negative fraction. This TCR was sampled from a young man in good health. The V call is TRBV9, the J call TRBJ2-2; D unresolved. CDR3 DNA: TGTGCCAGCAGTAGCAGCGACACCGGGGAGCTGTTTTTT. This encodes CASSSSDTGELFF.